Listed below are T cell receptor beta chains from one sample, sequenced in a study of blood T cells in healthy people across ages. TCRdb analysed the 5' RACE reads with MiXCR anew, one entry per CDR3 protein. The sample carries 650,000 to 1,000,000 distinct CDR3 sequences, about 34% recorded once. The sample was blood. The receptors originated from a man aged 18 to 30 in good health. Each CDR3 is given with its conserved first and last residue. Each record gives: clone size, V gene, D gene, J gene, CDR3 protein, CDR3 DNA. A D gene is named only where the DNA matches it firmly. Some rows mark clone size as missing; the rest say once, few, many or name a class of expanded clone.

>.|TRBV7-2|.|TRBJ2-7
CASSATFYEQYF
TGTGCCAGCAGCGCGACATTCTACGAGCAGTACTTC
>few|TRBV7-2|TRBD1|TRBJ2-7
CASSIPGQGDEQYF
TGTGCCAGCAGCATTCCGGGACAGGGAGACGAGCAGTACTTC
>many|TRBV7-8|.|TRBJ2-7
CASSPGRTNAYEQYF
TGTGCCAGCAGCCCGGGTCGGACGAACGCCTACGAGCAGTACTTC
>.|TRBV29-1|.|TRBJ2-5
CSVYRLGQETQYF
TGCAGCGTTTACCGACTAGGCCAGGAGACCCAGTACTTC
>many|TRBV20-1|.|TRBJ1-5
CSATGLGGVGNQPQHF
TGCAGTGCTACGGGACTCGGGGGTGTGGGCAATCAGCCCCAGCATTTT
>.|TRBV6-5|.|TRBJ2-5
CATISRHSGASWEQYF
TGTGCCACCATCTCTCGCCACTCCGGAGCTTCTTGGGAGCAGTACTTC
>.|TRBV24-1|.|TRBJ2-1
CATSGERGNEQFF
TGTGCCACCAGTGGGGAAAGGGGCAATGAGCAGTTCTTC
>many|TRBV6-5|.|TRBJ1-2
CASSYRAGGYTF
TGTGCCAGCAGTTACAGGGCCGGTGGCTACACCTTC
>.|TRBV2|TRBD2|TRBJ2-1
CASSGTERGETYTEQFF
TGTGCCAGCAGTGGAACTGAGCGGGGGGAAACATACACTGAGCAGTTCTTC
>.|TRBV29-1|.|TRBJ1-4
CSGTGTANGKLFF
TGCAGCGGAACCGGGACGGCTAATGGAAAACTGTTTTTT
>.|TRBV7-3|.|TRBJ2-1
CASSLIRGGEQFF
TGTGCCAGCAGCTTAATCCGGGGAGGTGAGCAGTTCTTC
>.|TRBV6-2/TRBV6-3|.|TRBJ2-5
CASSYRSRNLQETQYF
TGTGCCAGCAGTTACAGGTCGCGGAACCTACAAGAGACCCAGTACTTC
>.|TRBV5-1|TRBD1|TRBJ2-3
CASSLDRGPPDTQYF
TGCGCCAGCAGCTTGGACAGGGGGCCCCCAGATACGCAGTATTTT
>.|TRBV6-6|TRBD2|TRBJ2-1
CASSRRGEGRNEQFF
TGTGCCAGCAGTCGACGAGGGGAGGGGCGAAATGAGCAGTTCTTC
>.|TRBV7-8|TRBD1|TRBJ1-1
CASSVGQGATEAFF
TGTGCCAGCAGCGTCGGACAGGGGGCAACTGAAGCTTTCTTT
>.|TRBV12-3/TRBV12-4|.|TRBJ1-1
CASSRNRQWGYPEAFF
TGTGCCAGCAGCCGAAATCGACAGTGGGGTTACCCTGAAGCTTTCTTT
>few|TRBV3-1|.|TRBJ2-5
CASSQEWEVKTQYF
TGTGCCAGCAGCCAAGAGTGGGAGGTTAAGACCCAGTACTTC
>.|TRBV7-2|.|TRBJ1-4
CASSLALDSVNEELFF
TGTGCCAGCAGCTTAGCGCTGGACAGCGTTAACGAAGAACTGTTTTTT
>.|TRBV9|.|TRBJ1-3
CASGGNTIYF
TGTGCCAGCGGGGGAAACACCATATATTTT
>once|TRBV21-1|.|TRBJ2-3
CASSKGDRVITDTQYF
TGTGCCAGCAGCAAAGGGGACAGGGTAATCACAGATACGCAGTATTTT
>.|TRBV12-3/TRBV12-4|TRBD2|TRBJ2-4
CASSLREGAKNIQYF
TGTGCCAGCAGTTTACGGGAGGGAGCCAAAAACATTCAGTACTTC
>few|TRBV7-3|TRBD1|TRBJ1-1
CASSARTGDEAFF
TGTGCCAGCAGCGCGCGGACAGGGGATGAAGCTTTCTTT
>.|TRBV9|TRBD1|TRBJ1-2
CASSRQGTVPNYGYTF
TGTGCCAGCAGCCGACAGGGGACAGTCCCGAACTATGGCTACACCTTC
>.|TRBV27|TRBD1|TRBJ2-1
CASSLRSRQGVNEQFF
TGTGCCAGCAGTTTACGTAGCCGACAGGGGGTGAATGAGCAGTTCTTC
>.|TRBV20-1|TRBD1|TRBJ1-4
CSAHTGTDAEKLFF
TGCAGTGCTCACACCGGGACAGACGCTGAAAAACTGTTTTTT
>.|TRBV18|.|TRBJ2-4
CASELPGAKNIQYF
TGTGCCAGCGAACTACCGGGAGCCAAAAACATTCAGTACTTC
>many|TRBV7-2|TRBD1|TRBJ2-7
CASSYTGGAYEQYF
TGTGCCAGCAGCTATACAGGGGGAGCCTACGAGCAGTACTTC
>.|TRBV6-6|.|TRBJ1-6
CASSYSLQLSYNSPLHF
TGTGCCAGCAGTTACTCGCTTCAACTCTCCTATAATTCACCCCTCCACTTT
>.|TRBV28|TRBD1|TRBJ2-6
CASSFLHLRQGSGANVLTF
TGTGCCAGCAGTTTCCTCCATTTAAGACAGGGGTCTGGGGCCAACGTCCTGACTTTC
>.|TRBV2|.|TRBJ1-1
CASTRRWDTEAFF
TGTGCCAGCACGCGGCGGTGGGACACTGAAGCTTTCTTT
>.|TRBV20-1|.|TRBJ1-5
CSARDPGDSNQPQHF
TGCAGTGCTAGAGACCCAGGAGATTCCAATCAGCCCCAGCATTTT
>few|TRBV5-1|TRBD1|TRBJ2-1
CASSLEGADYNEQFF
TGCGCCAGCAGCTTGGAGGGGGCGGATTACAATGAGCAGTTCTTC
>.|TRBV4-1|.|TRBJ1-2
CASSRRQDGIYGYTF
TGCGCCAGCAGCCGACGTCAGGACGGGATCTATGGCTACACCTTC
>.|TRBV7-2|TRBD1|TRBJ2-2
CASSWRQGTGELFF
TGTGCCAGCAGCTGGAGACAGGGAACCGGGGAGCTGTTTTTT
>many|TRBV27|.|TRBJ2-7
CASSQQPTGSYEQYF
TGTGCCAGCAGTCAACAACCGACGGGCTCCTACGAGCAGTACTTC
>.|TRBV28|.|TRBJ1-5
CASSFDSGVQPQHF
TGTGCCAGCAGTTTCGACAGCGGAGTTCAGCCCCAGCATTTT
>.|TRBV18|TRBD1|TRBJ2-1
CASSPPTGEREQFF
TGTGCCAGCTCACCACCGACAGGGGAGAGAGAGCAGTTCTTC
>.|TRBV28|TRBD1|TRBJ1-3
CASSPGTAPGNTIYF
TGTGCCAGCAGTCCCGGGACAGCTCCTGGAAACACCATATATTTT
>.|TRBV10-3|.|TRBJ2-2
CAISESPQNTGELFF
TGTGCCATCAGTGAGTCTCCACAGAACACCGGGGAGCTGTTTTTT
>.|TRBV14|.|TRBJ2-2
CASSLRTDSSTGELFF
TGTGCCAGCAGCCTCAGGACGGACTCCTCCACCGGGGAGCTGTTTTTT
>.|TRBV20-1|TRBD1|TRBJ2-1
CSAMSGTGAQGEQFF
TGCAGTGCTATGAGTGGGACAGGGGCCCAAGGTGAGCAGTTCTTC
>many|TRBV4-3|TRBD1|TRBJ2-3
CASSHVLQGASDTQYF
TGCGCCAGCAGCCACGTCCTTCAGGGGGCCTCAGATACGCAGTATTTT
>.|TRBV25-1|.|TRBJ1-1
CASSDERGTEAFF
TGTGCCAGCAGTGACGAACGTGGTACTGAAGCTTTCTTT
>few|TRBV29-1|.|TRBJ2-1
CSVVKGGTEQFF
TGCAGCGTTGTAAAGGGCGGTACCGAGCAGTTCTTC
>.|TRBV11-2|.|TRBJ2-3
CASKERLSGADTQYF
TGTGCCAGCAAAGAACGACTCTCAGGGGCAGATACGCAGTATTTT
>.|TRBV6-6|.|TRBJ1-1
CASTYGRSNTEAFF
TGTGCCAGCACGTACGGGCGGTCGAACACTGAAGCTTTCTTT
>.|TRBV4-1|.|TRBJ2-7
CASSQDLSEGYEQYF
TGCGCCAGCAGCCAAGATCTTTCCGAGGGCTACGAGCAGTACTTC
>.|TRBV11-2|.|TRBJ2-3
CASSPSVDTGSTQYF
TGTGCCAGCAGCCCGTCCGTAGATACAGGGTCTACGCAGTATTTT
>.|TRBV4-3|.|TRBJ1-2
CASSQDRWDSSGYTF
TGCGCCAGCAGCCAAGATCGGTGGGACTCTAGTGGCTACACCTTC
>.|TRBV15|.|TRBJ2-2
CATSRAQVSGELFF
TGTGCCACCAGCAGAGCCCAGGTTAGCGGGGAGCTGTTTTTT
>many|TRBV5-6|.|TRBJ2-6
CASSLGRDMRANVLTF
TGTGCCAGCAGCTTGGGTAGGGACATGAGGGCCAACGTCCTGACTTTC
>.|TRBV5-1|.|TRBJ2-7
CASSLIGAARGSYEQYF
TGCGCCAGCAGCTTGATCGGGGCAGCCCGAGGGTCCTACGAGCAGTACTTC
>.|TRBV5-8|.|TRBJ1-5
CASSLLGRGNQPQHF
TGTGCCAGCAGCTTGCTTGGGAGGGGCAATCAGCCCCAGCATTTT
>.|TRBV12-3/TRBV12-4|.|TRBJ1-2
CASSLPRPVNYGYTF
TGTGCCAGCAGTTTACCCCGACCGGTGAACTATGGCTACACCTTC
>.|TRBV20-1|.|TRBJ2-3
CSARGTRRSTDTQYF
TGCAGTGCTAGAGGGACTCGCCGGAGCACAGATACGCAGTATTTT
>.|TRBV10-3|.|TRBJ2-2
CAISPDRTPNTGELFF
TGTGCCATCAGTCCTGACAGGACACCGAACACCGGGGAGCTGTTTTTT
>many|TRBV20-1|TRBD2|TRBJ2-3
CSASTGGTRTDTQYF
TGCAGTGCTAGCACGGGGGGGACCCGCACAGATACGCAGTATTTT